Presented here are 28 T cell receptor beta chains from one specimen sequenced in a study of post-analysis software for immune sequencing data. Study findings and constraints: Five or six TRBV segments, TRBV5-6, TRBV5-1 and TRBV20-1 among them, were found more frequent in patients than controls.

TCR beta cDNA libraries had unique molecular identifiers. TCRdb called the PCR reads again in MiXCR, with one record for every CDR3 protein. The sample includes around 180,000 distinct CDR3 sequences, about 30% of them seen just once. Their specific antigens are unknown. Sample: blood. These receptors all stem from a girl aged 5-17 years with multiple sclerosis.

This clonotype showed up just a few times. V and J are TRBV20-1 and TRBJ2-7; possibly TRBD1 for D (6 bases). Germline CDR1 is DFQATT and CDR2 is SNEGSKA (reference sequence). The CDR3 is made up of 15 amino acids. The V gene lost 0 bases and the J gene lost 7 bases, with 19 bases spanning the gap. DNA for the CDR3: TGCAGTGCTAGAGATCTGGCAGGGGAGCGGCGGGAGCAGTACTTC. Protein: CSARDLAGERREQYF.

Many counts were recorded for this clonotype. In nucleotides, the CDR3 is TGTGCCAGCAGCCCACTAACCACAGATACGCAGTATTTT. Protein product: CASSPLTTDTQYF. The chain uses TRBV11-2 and TRBJ2-3; no definite D call. This CDR3 contains 13 residues. Germline values: CDR1 SGHAT, CDR2 FQNNGV. The ends were cut back, 5 bases at V and 2 bases at J, with 8 bases in the middle.

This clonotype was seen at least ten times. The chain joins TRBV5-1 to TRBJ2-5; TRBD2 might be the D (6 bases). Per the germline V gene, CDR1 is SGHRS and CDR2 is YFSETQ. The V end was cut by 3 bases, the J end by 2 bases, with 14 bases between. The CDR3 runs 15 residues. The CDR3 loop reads CASSSPQEGQETQYF. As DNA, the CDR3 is TGCGCCAGCAGCTCCCCCCAGGAGGGGCAAGAGACCCAGTACTTC. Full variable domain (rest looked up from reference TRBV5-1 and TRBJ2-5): KAGVTQTPRYLIKTRGQQVTLSCSPISGHRSVSWYQQTPGQGLQFLFEYFSETQRNKGNFPGRFSGRQFSNSRSEMNVSTLELGDSALYLCASSSPQEGQETQYFGPGTRLLVL.

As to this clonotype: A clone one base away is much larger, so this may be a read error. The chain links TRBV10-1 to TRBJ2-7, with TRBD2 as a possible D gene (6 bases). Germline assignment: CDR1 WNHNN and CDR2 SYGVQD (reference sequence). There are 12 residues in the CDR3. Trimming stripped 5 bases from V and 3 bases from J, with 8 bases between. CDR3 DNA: TGCGCCAGCAGTTATAGCGGCTACGAGCAGTACTTC. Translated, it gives CASSYSGYEQYF.

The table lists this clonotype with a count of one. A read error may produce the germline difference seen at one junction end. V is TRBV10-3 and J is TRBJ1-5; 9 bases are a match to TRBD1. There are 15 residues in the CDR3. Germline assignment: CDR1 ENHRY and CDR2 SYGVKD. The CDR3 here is CAISEGTGNNQAQHF. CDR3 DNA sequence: TGTGCTATCAGTGAGGGGACAGGGAACAATCAGGCCCAGCATTTT.

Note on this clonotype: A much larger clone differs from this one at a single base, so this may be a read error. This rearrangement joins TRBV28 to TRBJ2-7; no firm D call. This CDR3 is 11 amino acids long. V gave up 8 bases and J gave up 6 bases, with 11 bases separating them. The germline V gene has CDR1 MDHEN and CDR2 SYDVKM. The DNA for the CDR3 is TGTGCCAGCGCACTTCTGGGCGAGCAGTACTTC. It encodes CASALLGEQYF.

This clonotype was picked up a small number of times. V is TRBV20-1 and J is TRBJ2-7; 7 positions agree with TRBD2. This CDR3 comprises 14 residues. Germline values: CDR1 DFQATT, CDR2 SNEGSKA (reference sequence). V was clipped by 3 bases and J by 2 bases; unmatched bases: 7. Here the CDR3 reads CSASGAGVTYEQYF. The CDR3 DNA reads TGCAGTGCTAGCGGGGCGGGAGTAACCTACGAGCAGTACTTC.

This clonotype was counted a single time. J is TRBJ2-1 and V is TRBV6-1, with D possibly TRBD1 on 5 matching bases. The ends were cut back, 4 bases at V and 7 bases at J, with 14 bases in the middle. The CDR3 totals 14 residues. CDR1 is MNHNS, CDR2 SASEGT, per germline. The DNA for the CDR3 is TGTGCCAGCAGTGTCCCCAGGGCGCTAAATGAGCAGTTCTTC. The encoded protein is CASSVPRALNEQFF.

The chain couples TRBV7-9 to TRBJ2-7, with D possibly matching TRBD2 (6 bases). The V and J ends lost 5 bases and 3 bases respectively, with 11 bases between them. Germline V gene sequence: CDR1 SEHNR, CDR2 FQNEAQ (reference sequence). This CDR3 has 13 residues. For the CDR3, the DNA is TGTGCCAGCAGCCGGGGGTTGATCTACGAGCAGTACTTC. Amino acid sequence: CASSRGLIYEQYF. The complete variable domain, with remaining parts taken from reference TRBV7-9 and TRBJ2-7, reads DTGVSQNPRHKITKRGQNVTFRCDPISEHNRLYWYRQTLGQGPEFLTYFQNEAQLEKSRLLSDRFSAERPKGSFSTLEIQRTEQGDSAMYLCASSRGLIYEQYFGPGTRLTVT.

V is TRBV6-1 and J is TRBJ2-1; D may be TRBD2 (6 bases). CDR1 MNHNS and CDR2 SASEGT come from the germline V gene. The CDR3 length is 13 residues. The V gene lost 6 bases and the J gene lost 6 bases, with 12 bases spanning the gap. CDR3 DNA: TGTGCCAGCAGGCGGGATAGCTGCAATGAGCAGTTCTTC. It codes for CASRRDSCNEQFF.

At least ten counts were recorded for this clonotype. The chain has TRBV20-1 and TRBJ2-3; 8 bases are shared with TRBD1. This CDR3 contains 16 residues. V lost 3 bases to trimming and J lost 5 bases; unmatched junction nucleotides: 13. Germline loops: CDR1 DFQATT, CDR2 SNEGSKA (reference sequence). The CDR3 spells CSASKSAGTGGDTQYF. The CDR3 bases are TGCAGTGCTAGTAAGTCGGCTGGGACAGGCGGAGATACGCAGTATTTT.

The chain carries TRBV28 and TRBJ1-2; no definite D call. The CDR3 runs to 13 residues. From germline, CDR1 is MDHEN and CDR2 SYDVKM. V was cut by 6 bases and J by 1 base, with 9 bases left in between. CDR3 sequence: CASSPGFNYGYTF. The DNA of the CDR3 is TGTGCCAGCAGCCCCGGTTTTAACTATGGCTACACCTTC.

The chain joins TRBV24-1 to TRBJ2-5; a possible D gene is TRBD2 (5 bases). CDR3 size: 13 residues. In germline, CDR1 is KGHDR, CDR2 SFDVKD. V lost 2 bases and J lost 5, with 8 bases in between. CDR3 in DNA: TGTGCCACCAGTGATTCGCCGGGGGAGACCCAGTACTTC. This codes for CATSDSPGETQYF.

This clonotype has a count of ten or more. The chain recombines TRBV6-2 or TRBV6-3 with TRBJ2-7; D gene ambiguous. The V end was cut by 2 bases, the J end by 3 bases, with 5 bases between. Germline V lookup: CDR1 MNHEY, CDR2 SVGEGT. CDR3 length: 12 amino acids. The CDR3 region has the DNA TGTGCCAGCAGTTACACGGTCTACGAGCAGTACTTC. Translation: CASSYTVYEQYF.

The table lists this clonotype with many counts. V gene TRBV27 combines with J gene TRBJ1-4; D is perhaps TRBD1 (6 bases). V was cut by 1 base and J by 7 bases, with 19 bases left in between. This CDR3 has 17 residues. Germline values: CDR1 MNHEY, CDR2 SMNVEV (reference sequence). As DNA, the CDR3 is TGTGCCAGCAGTTTATTCCCTCCGGGAGGGGGGTTTGAAAAACTGTTTTTT. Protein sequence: CASSLFPPGGGFEKLFF. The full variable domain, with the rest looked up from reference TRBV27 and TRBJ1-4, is EAQVTQNPRYLITVTGKKLTVTCSQNMNHEYMSWYRQDPGLGLRQIYYSMNVEVTDKGDVPEGYKVSRKEKRNFPLILESPSPNQTSLYFCASSLFPPGGGFEKLFFGSGTQLSVL.

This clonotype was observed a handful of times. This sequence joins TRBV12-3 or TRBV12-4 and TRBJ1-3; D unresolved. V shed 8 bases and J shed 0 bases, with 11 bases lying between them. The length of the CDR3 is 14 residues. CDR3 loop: CASALSASGNTIYF. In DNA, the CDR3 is TGTGCCAGCGCTCTTTCAGCCTCTGGAAACACCATATATTTT.

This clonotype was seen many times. The CDR3 nucleotides read TGTGCCAGCAGCTCGGTGGGAGGAAACATCAATGAGCAGTTCTTC. It yields the protein CASSSVGGNINEQFF. The genes are TRBV5-4 and TRBJ2-1; weak D call: TRBD2 (6 bases). V lost 3 bases and J lost 6, with 16 bases in between. Germline CDR1 and CDR2: SGHNT and YYREEE (reference sequence). This CDR3 spans 15 amino acids.

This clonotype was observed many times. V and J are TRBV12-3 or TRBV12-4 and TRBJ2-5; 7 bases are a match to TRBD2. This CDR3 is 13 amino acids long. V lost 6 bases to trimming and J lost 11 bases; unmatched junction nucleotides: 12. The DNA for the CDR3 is TGTGCCAGCAGAGCCTTAAGCGGGACGTCGCAGTACTTC. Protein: CASRALSGTSQYF.

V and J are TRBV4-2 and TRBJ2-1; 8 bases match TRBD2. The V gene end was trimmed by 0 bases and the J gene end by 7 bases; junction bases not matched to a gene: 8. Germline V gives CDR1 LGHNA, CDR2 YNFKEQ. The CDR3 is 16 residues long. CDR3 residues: CASSQDMSSGSNEQFF. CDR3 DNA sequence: TGTGCCAGCAGCCAAGATATGAGCAGCGGGAGTAATGAGCAGTTCTTC.

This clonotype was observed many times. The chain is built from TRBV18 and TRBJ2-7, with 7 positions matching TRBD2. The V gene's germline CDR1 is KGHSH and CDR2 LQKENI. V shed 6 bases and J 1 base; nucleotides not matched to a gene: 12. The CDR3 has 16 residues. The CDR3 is CASSATASGLSYEQYF. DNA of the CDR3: TGTGCCAGCTCCGCAACCGCTAGCGGTTTGTCCTACGAGCAGTACTTC.

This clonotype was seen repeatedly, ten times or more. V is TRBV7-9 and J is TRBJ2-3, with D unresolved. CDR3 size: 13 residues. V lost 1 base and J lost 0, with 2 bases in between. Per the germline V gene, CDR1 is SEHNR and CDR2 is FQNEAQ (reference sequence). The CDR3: CASSLGSTDTQYF. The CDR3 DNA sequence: TGTGCCAGCAGCTTAGGGAGCACAGATACGCAGTATTTT.

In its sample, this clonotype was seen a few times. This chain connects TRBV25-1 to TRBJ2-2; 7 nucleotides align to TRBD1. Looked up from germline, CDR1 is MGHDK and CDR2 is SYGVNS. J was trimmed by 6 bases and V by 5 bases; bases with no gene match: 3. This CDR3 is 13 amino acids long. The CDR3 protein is CASSIQGAGELFF. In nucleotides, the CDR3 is TGTGCCAGCAGTATCCAGGGGGCCGGGGAGCTGTTTTTT.

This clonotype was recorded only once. The CDR3 bases are TGTGCCAGCAGTTACGAGACGGGGAGCTCCTACAATGAGCAGTTCTTC. Amino acids: CASSYETGSSYNEQFF. This chain uses TRBV6-5 with TRBJ2-1, with a tentative D call TRBD2 (5 bases). This CDR3 spans 16 amino acids. Trimming shortened V by 2 bases and J by 0 bases, and 11 bases separated the two germline ends. The germline gives CDR1 MNHEY, CDR2 SVGAGI.

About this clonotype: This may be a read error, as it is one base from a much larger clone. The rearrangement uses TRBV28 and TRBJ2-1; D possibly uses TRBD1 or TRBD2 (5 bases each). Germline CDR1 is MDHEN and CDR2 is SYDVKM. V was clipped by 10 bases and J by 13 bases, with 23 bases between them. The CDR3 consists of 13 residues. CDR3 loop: CATTILQGETQFF. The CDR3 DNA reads TGTGCCACCACCATCCTACAAGGGGAGACCCAGTTCTTC.

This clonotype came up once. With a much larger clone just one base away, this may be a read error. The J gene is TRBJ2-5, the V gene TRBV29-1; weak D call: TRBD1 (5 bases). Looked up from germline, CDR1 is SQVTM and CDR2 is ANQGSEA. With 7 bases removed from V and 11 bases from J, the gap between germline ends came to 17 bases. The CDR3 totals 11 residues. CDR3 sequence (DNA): TGCAGCGGCGCGCAAGGGGCGAGGCAGTACTTC. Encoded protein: CSGAQGARQYF.

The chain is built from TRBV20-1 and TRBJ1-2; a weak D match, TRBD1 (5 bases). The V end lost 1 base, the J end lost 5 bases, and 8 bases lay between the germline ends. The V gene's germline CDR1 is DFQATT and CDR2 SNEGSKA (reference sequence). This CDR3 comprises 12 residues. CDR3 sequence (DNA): TGCAGTGCTAGAGTGGGGGTTTATGGCTACACCTTC. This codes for CSARVGVYGYTF.

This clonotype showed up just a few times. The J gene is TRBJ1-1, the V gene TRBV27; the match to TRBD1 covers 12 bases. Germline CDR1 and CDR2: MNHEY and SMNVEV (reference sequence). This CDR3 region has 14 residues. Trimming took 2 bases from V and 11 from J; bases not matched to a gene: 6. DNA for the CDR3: TGTGCCAGCAGTTTAGGGACAGGGGGCGCACGGGCTTTCTTT. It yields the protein CASSLGTGGARAFF.

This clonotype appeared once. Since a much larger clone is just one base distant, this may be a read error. The CDR3 loop is CASRNFFGGESEQFF. In DNA, the CDR3 is TGTGCCAGCAGGAATTTTTTCGGGGGTGAGAGCGAGCAGTTCTTC. The chain links TRBV7-2 to TRBJ2-1; the D gene is possibly TRBD2 (6 bases). The germline V gene encodes CDR1 SGHTA and CDR2 FQGNSA. This CDR3 comprises 15 residues. The ends were cut back, 6 bases at V and 10 bases at J, with 22 bases in the middle.